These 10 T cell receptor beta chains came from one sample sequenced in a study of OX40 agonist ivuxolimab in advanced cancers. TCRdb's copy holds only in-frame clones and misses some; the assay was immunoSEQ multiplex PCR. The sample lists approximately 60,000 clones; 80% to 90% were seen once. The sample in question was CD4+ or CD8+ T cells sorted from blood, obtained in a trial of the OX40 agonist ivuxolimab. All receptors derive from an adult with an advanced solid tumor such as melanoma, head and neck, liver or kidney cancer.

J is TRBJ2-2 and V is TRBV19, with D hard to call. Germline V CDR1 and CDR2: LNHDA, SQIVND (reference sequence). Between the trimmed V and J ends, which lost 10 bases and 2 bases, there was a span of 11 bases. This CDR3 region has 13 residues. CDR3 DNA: TGTGCCATACTACAGCTAAACACCGGGGAGCTGTTTTTT. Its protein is CAILQLNTGELFF. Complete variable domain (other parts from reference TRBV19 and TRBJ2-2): DGGITQSPKYLFRKEGQNVTLSCEQNLNHDAMYWYRQDPGQGLRLIYYSQIVNDFQKGDIAEGYSVSREKKESFPLTVTSAQKNPTAFYLCAILQLNTGELFFGEGSRLTVL.

The CDR3 coding sequence is TGTGCCAGCAGTTTTACGGGGGCACCCCTCCACTTT. This sequence encodes CASSFTGAPLHF. The chain combines TRBV27 with TRBJ1-6; D might be TRBD1 (5 bases). The CDR3 loop spans 12 amino acids. V lost 3 bases to trimming and J lost 11 bases, with 8 bases between them. Germline V gives CDR1 MNHEY, CDR2 SMNVEV (reference sequence).

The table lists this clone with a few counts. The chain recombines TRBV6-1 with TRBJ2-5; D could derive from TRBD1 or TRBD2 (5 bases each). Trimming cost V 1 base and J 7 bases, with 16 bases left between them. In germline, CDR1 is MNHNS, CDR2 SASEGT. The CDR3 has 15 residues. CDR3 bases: TGTGCCAGCAGTGAAGTGGAACGGGACGGGGTGACCCAGTACTTC. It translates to CASSEVERDGVTQYF.

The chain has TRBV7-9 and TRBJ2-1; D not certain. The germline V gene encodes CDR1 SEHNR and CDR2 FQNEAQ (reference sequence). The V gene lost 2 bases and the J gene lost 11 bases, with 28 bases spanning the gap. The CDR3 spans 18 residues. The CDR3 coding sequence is TGTGCCAGCAGCTTACTTATGGACCCAGGAATCCCAGCTTCGAAGCAGTTCTTC. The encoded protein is CASSLLMDPGIPASKQFF.

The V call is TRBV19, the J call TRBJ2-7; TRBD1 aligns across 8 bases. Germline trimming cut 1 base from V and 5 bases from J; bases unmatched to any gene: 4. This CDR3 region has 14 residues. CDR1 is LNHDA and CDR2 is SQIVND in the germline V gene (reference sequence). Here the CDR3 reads CASSIGRGLNEQYF. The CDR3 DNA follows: TGTGCCAGTAGTATAGGCAGGGGGCTCAACGAGCAGTACTTC.

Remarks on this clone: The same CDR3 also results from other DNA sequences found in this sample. CDR3 DNA: TGTGCCAGTAGTATGGACGGGGAAGAGACCCAGTACTTC. This gives the protein CASSMDGEETQYF. The chain couples TRBV19 to TRBJ2-5, with D possibly TRBD2 on 5 matching bases. CDR3 length: 13 residues. V dropped 3 bases and J dropped 3 bases, with 8 bases sitting between them. Germline V gene lookup returns CDR1 LNHDA and CDR2 SQIVND (reference sequence).

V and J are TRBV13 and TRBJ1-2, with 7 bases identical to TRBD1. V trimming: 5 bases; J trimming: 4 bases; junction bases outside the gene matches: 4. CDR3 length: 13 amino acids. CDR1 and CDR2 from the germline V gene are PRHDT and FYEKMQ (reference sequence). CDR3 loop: CASSQDRLYGYTF. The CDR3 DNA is TGTGCCAGCAGCCAGGACAGGCTCTATGGCTACACCTTC.

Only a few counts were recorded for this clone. CDR3 loop: CASSAGLNTGELFF. DNA of the CDR3: TGTGCCAGCAGTGCGGGATTGAACACCGGGGAGCTGTTTTTT. The J gene is TRBJ2-2, the V gene TRBV27; D possibly corresponds to TRBD2 (6 bases). Trimming cost V 5 bases and J 1 base, with 8 bases left between them. The CDR3 loop spans 14 amino acids. Germline CDR1 reads MNHEY; CDR2 reads SMNVEV (reference sequence).

This CDR3 reads CASSGPGQGKYEQYF. CDR3 DNA sequence: TGTGCCAGCAGCGGACCGGGACAGGGCAAATACGAGCAGTACTTC. The chain combines TRBV7-9 with TRBJ2-7; 9 positions agree with TRBD1. The CDR3 sequence is 15 residues long. Germline-derived CDR1 and CDR2 are SEHNR and FQNEAQ (reference sequence). The trim removed 5 bases at V and 4 bases at J, leaving 9 bases unmatched.

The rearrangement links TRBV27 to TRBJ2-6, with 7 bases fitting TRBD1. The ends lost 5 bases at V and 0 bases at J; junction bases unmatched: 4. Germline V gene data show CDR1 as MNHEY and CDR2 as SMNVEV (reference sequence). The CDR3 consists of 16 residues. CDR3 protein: CASSIGTVSGANVLTF. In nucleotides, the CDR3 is TGTGCCAGCAGTATAGGGACAGTCTCTGGGGCCAACGTCCTGACTTTC.